Each of the 17 T cell receptor beta chains below was sequenced from the same sample in a study of T-cell reconstitution after alpha-beta-depleted transplantation in children. Unique molecular identifiers were used to barcode this TCRbeta library. TCRdb reanalysed the PCR reads using MiXCR and keeps one entry per CDR3 protein. Seen here are 400,000 to 500,000 distinct CDR3 sequences, roughly 11% observed once, and the top ten hold 4.5% to 6.5%. Sequencing was performed on PBMCs from the stem cell graft donor, taken from the stem cell graft. These receptors originate from a human donor who donated a stem cell graft to a child with acute myeloid leukemia.

The rearrangement links TRBV20-1 to TRBJ1-5, with a possible D match to TRBD1 (5 bases). V lost 5 bases to trimming and J lost 9 bases, with 14 bases between them. Per the germline V gene, CDR1 is DFQATT and CDR2 is SNEGSKA (reference sequence). There are 12 residues in the CDR3. CDR3 amino acids: CSARGIGGPQHF. The DNA for the CDR3 is TGCAGTGCTCGGGGGATCGGCGGGCCCCAGCATTTT.

This clonotype was detected many times. The chain links TRBV6-1 to TRBJ2-5; 9 nucleotides line up with TRBD1. V shed 6 bases and J 2 bases; nucleotides not matched to a gene: 10. There are 16 residues in the CDR3. Per the germline V gene, CDR1 is MNHNS and CDR2 is SASEGT. The chain's CDR3 is CASSITGGMRQETQYF. In DNA form, the CDR3 reads TGTGCCAGCAGCATAACAGGGGGCATGAGGCAAGAGACCCAGTACTTC.

This clonotype was seen a handful of times. The chain is built from TRBV6-5 and TRBJ2-3, with a tentative D call TRBD2 (5 bases). From germline, CDR1 is MNHEY and CDR2 SVGAGI. This CDR3 region has 17 residues. Between the trimmed V and J ends, which lost 0 bases and 4 bases, there was a span of 17 bases. The chain's CDR3 is CASSYSKFSGSADTQYF. The CDR3 region has the DNA TGTGCCAGCAGTTACTCGAAGTTTTCGGGGAGCGCAGATACGCAGTATTTT.

The V and J genes are TRBV5-1 and TRBJ1-4; D remains unclear. Trimming pared 4 bases from V and 3 bases from J, leaving 10 bases between. This CDR3 has 14 amino acids. Germline loops: CDR1 SGHRS, CDR2 YFSETQ. This chain's CDR3 is CASSPVRSNEKLFF. CDR3 sequence (DNA): TGCGCCAGCAGCCCGGTTAGGTCTAATGAAAAACTGTTTTTT. The full variable domain, completed using reference TRBV5-1 and TRBJ1-4, is KAGVTQTPRYLIKTRGQQVTLSCSPISGHRSVSWYQQTPGQGLQFLFEYFSETQRNKGNFPGRFSGRQFSNSRSEMNVSTLELGDSALYLCASSPVRSNEKLFFGSGTQLSVL.

This chain links TRBV10-3 with TRBJ2-7, with D perhaps TRBD1 (6 bases). The CDR3 covers 12 residues. V was shortened by 10 bases and J by 5 bases, with 15 bases between the two germline ends. Germline lookup yields CDR1 ENHRY and CDR2 SYGVKD. The CDR3 DNA sequence: TGTGCCACCAGGGGAGAGGGGGACGAGCAGTACTTC. As protein: CATRGEGDEQYF.

In its sample, this clonotype was seen a few times. CDR3 protein: CASSPLMKSGDNTDTQYF. In nucleotides, the CDR3 is TGTGCCAGCAGCCCCCTTATGAAGTCGGGGGATAACACAGATACGCAGTATTTT. The chain carries TRBV5-6 and TRBJ2-3; possible D gene TRBD2, 6 bases. Germline lookup yields CDR1 SGHDT and CDR2 YYEEEE. V was cut by 4 bases and J by 2 bases, with 23 bases left in between. The CDR3 is 18 amino acids.

This clonotype was observed many times. J is TRBJ2-5 and V is TRBV29-1; TRBD2 agrees at 7 bases. Germline assignment: CDR1 SQVTM and CDR2 ANQGSEA. The CDR3 runs to 16 residues. V shed 3 bases and J 5 bases; nucleotides not matched to a gene: 15. The CDR3 nucleotides are TGCAGCGTTGATTCCCTCGGGCGGGAGAGCTTGGAGACCCAGTACTTC. The encoded protein is CSVDSLGRESLETQYF.

The rearrangement joins TRBV12-3 or TRBV12-4 to TRBJ2-5; no clear D. The CDR3 sequence is 13 residues long. V dropped 7 bases and J dropped 4 bases, with 13 bases sitting between them. In nucleotides, the CDR3 is TGTGCCAGCACCCATACATCCCTAGAGACCCAGTACTTC. This encodes CASTHTSLETQYF.

This clonotype was recorded many times. The gene calls are TRBV21-1 and TRBJ1-6; the DNA was not used to check the table's D call, TRBD1. TRBV21-1 is tagged as a pseudogene. The CDR3 extends over 15 amino acids. The CDR3 here is CASSKGDREDSPLHF. DNA of the CDR3: TGTGCCAGCAGCAAAGGGGACAGGGAGGATTCACCCCTCCACTTT.

This clonotype has at least ten counts. The chain joins TRBV16 to TRBJ1-2, with TRBD1 as a possible D gene (5 bases). Deletions cut 3 bases from V and 1 base from J, with 6 bases between. Germline V lookup: CDR1 KGHSY, CDR2 FQNENV. This CDR3 spans 13 amino acids. The CDR3 is CASSQGLNYGYTF. In DNA form, the CDR3 reads TGTGCCAGCAGCCAGGGGCTTAACTATGGCTACACCTTC. Together with reference TRBV16 and TRBJ1-2, the CDR3 gives the full variable domain: GEEVAQTPKHLVRGEGQKAKLYCAPIKGHSYVFWYQQVLKNEFKFLISFQNENVFDETGMPKERFSAKCLPNSPCSLEIQATKLEDSAVYFCASSQGLNYGYTFGSGTRLTVV.

This clonotype came up a few times. V is TRBV7-2 and J is TRBJ2-3; TRBD2 agrees at 12 bases. The CDR3 is made up of 15 amino acids. V shed 5 bases, J shed 6 bases, and the junction held 6 bases outside the gene matches. CDR1 SGHTA and CDR2 FQGNSA come from the germline V gene. Here the CDR3 reads CASSRLAGAVDTQYF. CDR3 DNA: TGTGCCAGCAGCCGACTAGCGGGAGCTGTGGATACGCAGTATTTT.

The chain recombines TRBV27 with TRBJ2-5; 7 nucleotides agree with TRBD1. The V and J ends lost 5 bases and 1 base, in that order; junction bases with no gene match: 4. There are 14 residues in the CDR3. Per germline, CDR1 MNHEY and CDR2 SMNVEV (reference sequence). The CDR3 region is CASSKWDSQETQYF. In DNA form, the CDR3 reads TGTGCCAGCAGTAAATGGGACAGCCAAGAGACCCAGTACTTC.

The chain has TRBV5-6 and TRBJ1-1, with 7 bases matching TRBD1. V shed 4 bases, J shed 3 bases, and the junction held 9 bases outside the gene matches. The CDR3 loop spans 15 amino acids. The germline V gene encodes CDR1 SGHDT and CDR2 YYEEEE. CDR3 in DNA: TGTGCCAGCAGCCCCGAGACAGGGAAGTACACTGAAGCTTTCTTT. It codes for CASSPETGKYTEAFF. Filled out from reference TRBV5-6 and TRBJ1-1, the complete variable domain reads DAGVTQSPTHLIKTRGQQVTLRCSPKSGHDTVSWYQQALGQGPQFIFQYYEEEERQRGNFPDRFSGHQFPNYSSELNVNALLLGDSALYLCASSPETGKYTEAFFGQGTRLTVV.

This clonotype was observed a few times. J is TRBJ2-7 and V is TRBV5-6; no firm D call. Trimming took 0 bases from V and 3 from J, leaving 7 bases between them. Germline CDR1 reads SGHDT; CDR2 reads YYEEEE. This CDR3 spans 13 amino acids. The CDR3 is CASSLEAGYEQYV. Here the CDR3 DNA reads TGTGCCAGCAGCTTGGAGGCAGGCTACGAGCAGTACGTC.

There are many counts of this clonotype. The gene calls are TRBV10-2 and TRBJ2-1, with no clear D. Germline values: CDR1 WSHSY, CDR2 SAAADI. CDR3 length: 21 amino acids. Trimming left V 7 bases short and J 5 bases short, with 36 bases between. The chain's CDR3 is CASITPQYSTRVVSLHNEQFF. CDR3 DNA sequence: TGCGCCAGCATAACCCCCCAGTACAGTACCCGAGTAGTGTCACTACACAATGAGCAGTTCTTC.

The chain recombines TRBV19 with TRBJ2-2, with unresolved D. Per the germline V gene, CDR1 is LNHDA and CDR2 is SQIVND (reference sequence). The CDR3 runs 14 residues. V gave up 3 bases and J gave up 4 bases, with 9 bases separating them. CDR3: CASSIGDLTGELFF. In nucleotides, the CDR3 is TGTGCCAGTAGTATTGGGGATCTCACCGGGGAGCTGTTTTTT.

This clonotype was found a few times. The V and J genes are TRBV18 and TRBJ1-1; a weak D match, TRBD1 (6 bases). Germline CDR1 is KGHSH and CDR2 is LQKENI. CDR3 size: 15 residues. V lost 3 bases and J 3 bases, leaving 14 bases between the germline ends. CDR3 in amino acids: CASSPLGASDTEAFF. The CDR3 DNA is TGTGCCAGCTCACCCTTGGGGGCCTCGGACACTGAAGCTTTCTTT.